This T cell receptor (beta chain) was sequenced during a study of CD8+ T cells in alopecia areata. Findings and caveats of the study: Scalp clonality decreased significantly with tofacitinib, and so did expanded CD8+ clones among the top 100. A large proportion of expanded lesional clones were detected persisting in scalp and blood during tofacitinib.

Remarks on this clone: Its antigen is as yet unknown.

From germline, CDR1 is SQVTM and CDR2 ANQGSEA. CDR3 length equals 13 residues. Between the trimmed V and J ends, which lost 0 bases and 3 bases, there was a span of 8 bases. Treatment of the sample: oral pan-JAK inhibitor, 5-10 mg twice daily. Alopecia areata patients provided lesional scalp punch biopsies and peripheral blood. It was cDNA, reverse transcribed from extracted RNA, that served as the sequencing template. The protocol was immunoSEQ multiplex PCR, while the TCRdb copy is restricted to in-frame clones and leaves out a portion. The data show roughly 170,000 clones, 58% seen once. This TCR derives from a human donor with alopecia areata. J is TRBJ1-2 and V is TRBV29-1; D remains ambiguous. The sequencing here drew on CD8+ T cells sorted from blood, taken at week 24, from a patient treated with tofacitinib. This chain's CDR3 is CSVEDSFDYGYTF. CDR3 in DNA: TGCAGCGTTGAAGACAGTTTTGACTATGGCTACACCTTC.